The 21 T cell receptor beta chains below all came from one sample that was sequenced in a study of blood T cell repertoires in COVID-19. Sequencing was performed with immunoSEQ multiplex PCR; in TCRdb, only in-frame clones are kept and a portion is missing. The repertoire holds some 120,000 clones, with over 60% as singletons. Material: peripheral blood. The receptors here all came from a human donor in a cohort sampled during active COVID-19.

The chain recombines TRBV5-1 with TRBJ1-1; D not resolved. Germline CDR1 SGHRS, CDR2 YFSETQ. The V and J ends lost 5 bases and 1 base respectively, with 6 bases between them. The CDR3 covers 12 residues. CDR3 in amino acids: CASRTGNTEAFF. CDR3 nucleotides: TGCGCCAGCAGGACGGGGAACACTGAAGCTTTCTTT. Supplemented by reference TRBV5-1 and TRBJ1-1, the full variable domain reads KAGVTQTPRYLIKTRGQQVTLSCSPISGHRSVSWYQQTPGQGLQFLFEYFSETQRNKGNFPGRFSGRQFSNSRSEMNVSTLELGDSALYLCASRTGNTEAFFGQGTRLTVV.

V is TRBV4-1 and J is TRBJ2-6; D is ambiguous. V lost 1 base, J lost 6 bases, and 7 bases lay in between. CDR3 length equals 14 residues. CDR1 is MGHRA and CDR2 is YSYEKL in the germline V gene. The chain's CDR3 is CASSQGPSANVLTF. DNA for the CDR3: TGCGCCAGCAGCCAAGGTCCCTCGGCCAACGTCCTGACTTTC.

The rearrangement joins TRBV3-1 (or the pseudogene TRBV3-2) to TRBJ1-5; D gene unclear. The CDR3 has 15 residues. V was clipped by 4 bases and J by 0 bases, with 10 bases between them. CDR1 LGHDT and CDR2 YNNKEL come from the germline V gene (reference sequence). CDR3 in amino acids: CASSPSGYSNQPQHF. The CDR3 coding sequence is TGTGCCAGCAGCCCCTCCGGGTATAGCAATCAGCCCCAGCATTTT.

The rearrangement joins TRBV11-2 to TRBJ1-5, with D maybe TRBD1 (5 bases). With 5 bases removed from V and 6 bases from J, the gap between germline ends came to 20 bases. Germline V gene lookup returns CDR1 SGHAT and CDR2 FQNNGV. The CDR3 is 16 residues long. The CDR3 reads CASSNSLRGYGQPQHF. DNA for the CDR3: TGTGCCAGCAGCAACTCCTTACGGGGGTACGGTCAGCCCCAGCATTTT.

The chain couples TRBV6-6 to TRBJ2-2; unclear D gene. Per the germline V gene, CDR1 is MNHNY and CDR2 is SVGAGI (reference sequence). CDR3 length: 13 amino acids. Deletions cut 2 bases from V and 1 base from J, with 2 bases between. The CDR3 DNA sequence: TGTGCCAGCAGTTACCTGAACACCGGGGAGCTGTTTTTT. Protein: CASSYLNTGELFF.

The chain links TRBV15 to TRBJ1-1; D not certain. V was shortened by 1 base and J by 0 bases, with 12 bases between the two germline ends. The CDR3 runs to 16 residues. Germline V lookup: CDR1 LNHNV, CDR2 YYDKDF (reference sequence). In DNA, the CDR3 is TGTGCCACCAGCAGAGGTGGTGGACTCATGAACACTGAAGCTTTCTTT. Translated: CATSRGGGLMNTEAFF. Combining the CDR3 with reference TRBV15 and TRBJ1-1 gives the whole variable domain DAMVIQNPRYQVTQFGKPVTLSCSQTLNHNVMYWYQQKSSQAPKLLFHYYDKDFNNEADTPDNFQSRRPNTSFCFLDIRSPGLGDTAMYLCATSRGGGLMNTEAFFGQGTRLTVV.

This chain connects TRBV5-1 to TRBJ2-7, with 10 bases that match TRBD1. This CDR3 region has 14 residues. Trimming took 3 bases from V and 3 from J; bases not matched to a gene: 3. Germline V gene lookup returns CDR1 SGHRS and CDR2 YFSETQ. The CDR3 reads CASSYGTGDYEQYF. The CDR3 DNA is TGCGCCAGCAGCTACGGGACAGGGGACTACGAGCAGTACTTC.

This clone was observed a single time. The chain has TRBV5-1 and TRBJ2-7, with 9 bases matching TRBD1. The CDR3 length is 13 residues. V gave up 6 bases and J gave up 3 bases; unmatched junction bases: 4. The germline V gene encodes CDR1 SGHRS and CDR2 YFSETQ. For the CDR3, the DNA is TGCGCCAGCAACCCGACAGGGGGCTACGAGCAGTACTTC. Amino acids: CASNPTGGYEQYF. Drawing the rest from reference TRBV5-1 and TRBJ2-7, the complete variable domain is KAGVTQTPRYLIKTRGQQVTLSCSPISGHRSVSWYQQTPGQGLQFLFEYFSETQRNKGNFPGRFSGRQFSNSRSEMNVSTLELGDSALYLCASNPTGGYEQYFGPGTRLTVT.

This clone was counted between two and nine times. The chain employs TRBV5-4 and TRBJ2-7, with D perhaps TRBD1 (7 bases). Trimming removed 4 bases at V and 6 bases at J, with 14 bases between. This CDR3 is 13 amino acids long. Per germline, CDR1 SGHNT and CDR2 YYREEE (reference sequence). The CDR3 reads CASSARGVPEQYF. DNA of the CDR3: TGTGCCAGCAGCGCCAGGGGGGTTCCCGAGCAGTACTTC.

This clone was picked up a small number of times. The DNA for the CDR3 is TGTGCCAGCAGCCCGACTAGCGGGGTCCGGTACGAGCAGTACTTC. Translating it yields CASSPTSGVRYEQYF. The V and J genes are TRBV4-2 and TRBJ2-7; TRBD2 aligns across 11 bases. The germline V gene encodes CDR1 LGHNA and CDR2 YNFKEQ. The J segment lost 4 bases and the V segment lost 4 bases, leaving 6 bases of the junction unmatched. This CDR3 has 15 amino acids.

V and J are TRBV28 and TRBJ2-1, with 16 positions matching TRBD2. The junction had 7 bases not matched to a gene; V was cut back by 2 bases and J by 15 bases. The CDR3 is 15 amino acids. Germline assignment: CDR1 MDHEN and CDR2 SYDVKM. The CDR3 region has the DNA TGTGCCAGCAGTTTAAGGGGGACTAGCGGGAGGGTACTGTTCTTC. It translates to CASSLRGTSGRVLFF.

DNA of the CDR3: TGCGCCAGCAGCGGCGGGACTCACGAGCAGTACTTC. As protein: CASSGGTHEQYF. This chain connects TRBV5-1 to TRBJ2-7; D perhaps matches TRBD2 (6 bases). CDR3 length: 12 residues. Trimming removed 4 bases from V and 5 bases from J, with 10 bases in between. CDR1 and CDR2 (germline): SGHRS, YFSETQ.

The rearrangement uses TRBV11-2 and TRBJ2-7, with 15 positions matching TRBD2. The CDR3 contains 16 residues. The trim removed 5 bases at V and 5 bases at J, leaving 7 bases unmatched. CDR1 is SGHAT and CDR2 is FQNNGV in the germline V gene. The chain's CDR3 is CASSQWTSGRVHEQYF. DNA of the CDR3: TGTGCCAGCAGCCAATGGACTAGCGGGAGGGTCCACGAGCAGTACTTC.

The rearrangement joins TRBV19 to TRBJ1-1; no clear D gene. Per the germline V gene, CDR1 is LNHDA and CDR2 is SQIVND (reference sequence). The CDR3 spans 11 residues. Trimming took 10 bases from V and 1 from J, leaving 7 bases between them. The CDR3 DNA reads TGTGCCATCAGAGGGAACACTGAAGCTTTCTTT. Amino acids: CAIRGNTEAFF.

The genes are TRBV21-1 and TRBJ2-7; the table gives TRBD1 as D, unverified against the DNA. TRBV21-1 is a pseudogene. The CDR3 covers 18 residues. The CDR3: CASSKNKRPTTTSYEQYF. DNA for the CDR3: TGTGCCAGCAGCAAAAATAAACGGCCGACGACAACTTCCTACGAGCAGTACTTC.

V is TRBV19 and J is TRBJ1-3; the D is unclear. This CDR3 contains 14 residues. The V end was cut by 1 base, the J end by 2 bases, with 6 bases between. Germline V gene lookup returns CDR1 LNHDA and CDR2 SQIVND (reference sequence). The DNA of the CDR3 is TGTGCCAGTAGTATAGCCGTTGCTGGAAACACCATATATTTT. This sequence encodes CASSIAVAGNTIYF.

This sequence joins TRBV4-1 and TRBJ2-5; D possibly corresponds to TRBD2 (6 bases). This CDR3 region has 17 residues. Trimming stripped 0 bases from V and 2 bases from J, with 16 bases between. Germline V gives CDR1 MGHRA, CDR2 YSYEKL. In DNA, the CDR3 is TGCGCCAGCAGCCAAGATAGTCTCGCCGGGGGACAAGAGACCCAGTACTTC. Its protein is CASSQDSLAGGQETQYF.

The chain employs TRBV27 and TRBJ2-7, with TRBD1 matching 8 bases. CDR1 is MNHEY and CDR2 is SMNVEV in the germline V gene (reference sequence). The CDR3 has 14 residues. After removal of 5 bases from V and 3 bases from J, the junction contained 6 bases not matched to a gene. Written as DNA, the CDR3 is TGTGCCAGCAGTCCCGGGACAGGAGGCTACGAGCAGTACTTC. Its protein is CASSPGTGGYEQYF.

Here the CDR3 reads CASSTGAITGELFF. CDR3 DNA: TGTGCCAGCAGCACAGGGGCTATCACCGGGGAGCTGTTTTTT. The chain couples TRBV9 to TRBJ2-2, with 7 bases fitting TRBD1. The V gene's germline CDR1 is SGDLS and CDR2 YYNGEE. This CDR3 has 14 amino acids. With 4 bases clipped from V and 4 bases from J, the junction kept 4 bases outside the gene matches.

The CDR3 sequence is CASSQVPTSGRPYEQYF. The CDR3 region has the DNA TGTGCCAGCAGCCAAGTTCCAACTAGCGGGAGACCCTACGAGCAGTACTTC. The chain has TRBV4-2 and TRBJ2-7, with 11 nucleotides matching TRBD2. V lost 1 base and J lost 2; bases outside the gene matches: 7. The CDR3 sequence is 17 residues long. The germline V gene has CDR1 LGHNA and CDR2 YNFKEQ.

The chain recombines TRBV7-9 with TRBJ2-7; D might be TRBD1 (5 bases). CDR3 length: 14 amino acids. V was pared by 2 bases and J by 0 bases, with 8 bases between. Germline loops: CDR1 SEHNR, CDR2 FQNEAQ (reference sequence). CDR3 nucleotides: TGTGCCAGCAGCTTACCAGGGTCCTCCTACGAGCAGTACTTC. This encodes CASSLPGSSYEQYF.